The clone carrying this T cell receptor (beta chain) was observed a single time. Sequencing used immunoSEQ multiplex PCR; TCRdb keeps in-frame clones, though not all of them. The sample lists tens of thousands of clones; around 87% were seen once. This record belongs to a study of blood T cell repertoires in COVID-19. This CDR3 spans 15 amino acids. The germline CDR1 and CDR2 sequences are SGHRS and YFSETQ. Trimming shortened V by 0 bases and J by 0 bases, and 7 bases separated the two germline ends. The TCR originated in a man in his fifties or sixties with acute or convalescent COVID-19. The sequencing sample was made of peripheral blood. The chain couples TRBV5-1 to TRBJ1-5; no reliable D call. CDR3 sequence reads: CASSLVGDSNQPQHF. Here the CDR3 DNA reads TGCGCCAGCAGCTTGGTCGGGGATAGCAATCAGCCCCAGCATTTT.